This T cell receptor beta chain was observed in a study of T-cell reconstitution after alpha-beta-depleted transplantation in children. Study conclusions and caveats: At around two months after transplant, the alpha-beta T cells were reportedly derived from several hundred expanded clones that came from non-depleted graft cells. Newly generated T cells supplied most T-cell counts and diversity one year post-transplant.

At least ten counts were recorded for this clonotype. The antigen is not known. Researchers prepared the TCRbeta library using unique molecular identifiers, the study reports. MiXCR was run by TCRdb on the PCR reads, yielding one entry per CDR3 protein. The table shows 750,000 to 950,000 distinct CDR3 sequences, with roughly 15% occurring only once. V was trimmed by 6 bases and J by 7 bases, leaving 16 bases between them. CDR3 length: 13 residues. Germline V gene data show CDR1 as DFQATT and CDR2 as SNEGSKA (reference sequence). This sequence originates from a male patient aged 10-17 years who had a stem cell transplant for acute lymphoblastic leukemia, so the T cells may come from the graft donor. The chain has TRBV20-1 and TRBJ2-1; no reliable D call. Sequenced here: PBMCs, mostly from graft donor cells, sampled 360 days after TCRalphabeta/CD19-depleted stem cell transplant. The CDR3, as DNA: TGCAGTGCCCCAAGGGCCGGGTTAAATGAGCAGTTCTTC. Translating it yields CSAPRAGLNEQFF.